A selection of T cell receptor beta chains follows, all from one sample in a study of T cell responses to AZD1222 COVID-19 vaccine. Assay: immunoSEQ multiplex PCR; the TCRdb copy retains only in-frame clones and omits some. The data show about 130,000 clones, with 88% seen just once and 3.5% to 4.5% held by the top ten. Material: peripheral blood, obtained on day 0 of AZD1222 vaccination. Receptors originate from an adult in good health. Each CDR3 is given with its conserved first and last residue. A D gene is named only where the DNA matches it firmly. Only part of the rows carry a size: once, few, many, or a class if the clone is expanded.

clone_size,v_call,j_call,d_call,cdr3_nt,cdr3_aa
NA,TRBV7-2,TRBJ1-2,NA,TGTGCCAGCAGCTTAGGATCTCTCAACTATGGCTACACCTTC,CASSLGSLNYGYTF
NA,TRBV9,TRBJ2-7,TRBD1,TGTGCCAGCAGCGTAGGCCCCGGGACAGGGAACTACGAGCAGTACTTC,CASSVGPGTGNYEQYF
once,TRBV10-3,TRBJ2-1,TRBD2,TGTGCCATCAAGAAGCGGGGACCCGGCTCCTACAATGAGCAGTTCTTC,CAIKKRGPGSYNEQFF
NA,TRBV12-3/TRBV12-4,TRBJ1-2,TRBD1,TGTGCCAGCAGTTTTGGAGGGGGCGGCTACACCTTC,CASSFGGGGYTF
NA,TRBV6-5,TRBJ2-7,NA,TGTGCCAGCAGGTCGACTAATTACGAGCAGTACTTC,CASRSTNYEQYF
few,TRBV28,TRBJ1-2,NA,TGTGCCAGCAGCCCCAGGTATTTCAGGGATCATAACTATGGCTACACCTTC,CASSPRYFRDHNYGYTF
NA,TRBV6-4,TRBJ2-1,TRBD2,TGTGCCAGCAGTATTTCCCTAGCGGGAGAGGGTGAGCAGTTCTTC,CASSISLAGEGEQFF
NA,TRBV9,TRBJ1-1,NA,TGTGCCAGCAGCGTAGGCGAGGGTGAAGCTTTCTTT,CASSVGEGEAFF
NA,TRBV7-2,TRBJ2-7,NA,TGTGCCAGCAGCTCCCGGGCTCTGAACTCCTACGAGCAGTACTTC,CASSSRALNSYEQYF
NA,TRBV7-8,TRBJ1-4,NA,TGTGCCAGCAGCCCTCGGACAGACCCTAATGAAAAACTGTTTTTT,CASSPRTDPNEKLFF
NA,TRBV18,TRBJ2-7,NA,TGTGCCAGCTCACCACGGGGCCCCTACGAGCAGTACTTC,CASSPRGPYEQYF
NA,TRBV3-1/TRBV3-2,TRBJ2-1,TRBD2,TGTGCCAGCAGCCAAGAAACGGGACTAGCGGGAGGAGGCAATGAGCAGTTCTTC,CASSQETGLAGGGNEQFF
NA,TRBV5-8,TRBJ1-4,TRBD1,TGTGCCAGCAGCCCTGGGCAGGGGGCAGATGAAAAACTGTTTTTT,CASSPGQGADEKLFF
NA,TRBV24-1,TRBJ2-1,TRBD2,TGTGCCACCAGTGATACACTAGCGGGGATTTACAATGAGCAGTTCTTC,CATSDTLAGIYNEQFF
NA,TRBV7-2,TRBJ1-2,TRBD1,TGTGCCAGCAGCCGGATTGAGGGGGCAAGTGGCTACACCTTC,CASSRIEGASGYTF
NA,TRBV5-4,TRBJ2-7,NA,TGTGCCAGCAGCTCCCCTTTCGGCGGGGCCCGATACGAGCAGTACTTC,CASSSPFGGARYEQYF
once,TRBV10-3,TRBJ1-5,TRBD1,TGTGCCATCAGGGAGGGACAGGGAGACAATCAGCCCCAGCATTTT,CAIREGQGDNQPQHF
NA,TRBV19,TRBJ2-3,TRBD2,TGTGCCAGTAGTACTAGACTAGCGGGACGCACAGATACGCAGTATTTT,CASSTRLAGRTDTQYF
NA,TRBV12-3/TRBV12-4,TRBJ1-2,TRBD1,TGTGCCAGCAGTCCGACAGGGGGCGGCTACACCTTC,CASSPTGGGYTF
NA,TRBV6-5,TRBJ2-7,TRBD2,TGTGCCAGCAGTTACTCCGGGAGGGGGTACGAGCAGTACTTC,CASSYSGRGYEQYF
NA,TRBV11-3,TRBJ2-7,TRBD1,TGTGCCAGCAGCTCCCCGGGACAGGGCACCTACGAGCAGTACTTC,CASSSPGQGTYEQYF
few,TRBV27,TRBJ2-7,NA,TGTGCCACCAAGCCTTGGATAGCGGATTCCTACGAGCAGTACTTC,CATKPWIADSYEQYF
NA,TRBV2,TRBJ1-3,NA,TGTGCCAGCATGAGAGGGGACTACGGAAACACCATATATTTT,CASMRGDYGNTIYF
NA,TRBV5-1,TRBJ2-7,NA,TGCGCCAGCAGCGGATCAGGTAGCTCCTACGAGCAGTACTTC,CASSGSGSSYEQYF
NA,TRBV19,TRBJ1-1,NA,TGTGCCACCCTGACGAGCACTGAAGCTTTCTTT,CATLTSTEAFF
NA,TRBV19,TRBJ1-3,NA,TGTGCCAGTAGTATAGACTACCAGCTCACCGGAAACACCATATATTTT,CASSIDYQLTGNTIYF
NA,TRBV13,TRBJ1-2,NA,TGTGCCAGCAGCTTGACCAGGTCCACTGATGGCTACACCTTC,CASSLTRSTDGYTF
NA,TRBV5-1,TRBJ2-7,NA,TGCGCCAGCAGCCCGGGGTCCTACCTTAGTACCGAGCAGTACTTC,CASSPGSYLSTEQYF
NA,TRBV7-7,TRBJ1-2,NA,TGTGCTAGCAGCTTATCGGACGGAACTAACTATGGCTACACCTTC,CASSLSDGTNYGYTF
NA,TRBV7-9,TRBJ1-5,NA,TGTGCCAGCAGCCGGGTTTCCGGGGTAGATAATCAGCCCCAGCATTTT,CASSRVSGVDNQPQHF
NA,TRBV5-4,TRBJ1-4,NA,TGTGCCAGCAGTTTCTGGCGGGGGGGGATTAATGAAAAACTGTTTTTT,CASSFWRGGINEKLFF
NA,TRBV7-3,TRBJ1-6,NA,TGTGCCAGCAGCTTAGAGTTAGGGCGGGCCCTCCACTTT,CASSLELGRALHF
NA,TRBV6-2/TRBV6-3,TRBJ1-4,NA,TGTGCCAGCAGTTATCCGCAGGTCGGGGAAAAACTGTTTTTT,CASSYPQVGEKLFF
NA,TRBV5-1,TRBJ2-7,NA,TGCGCCAGCAGCTTCGGGACCAATCCCTACGAGCAGTACTTC,CASSFGTNPYEQYF
NA,TRBV27,TRBJ1-2,TRBD1,TGTGCCAGCAGTTTCAAGGTTTATAGGGACAGATCCGACTATGGCTACACCTTC,CASSFKVYRDRSDYGYTF
NA,TRBV27,TRBJ1-1,TRBD1,TGTGCCAGCAGTTTAGTTGGACAGGGGGACACTGAAGCTTTCTTT,CASSLVGQGDTEAFF
few,TRBV10-3,TRBJ1-2,NA,TGTGCCGTCGGACGGATTCTGGGAGGCTACACCTTC,CAVGRILGGYTF
NA,TRBV24-1,TRBJ2-2,TRBD1,TGTGCCACCGCGGGACAGGGGGAGACCGGGGAGCTGTTTTTT,CATAGQGETGELFF
NA,TRBV9,TRBJ2-3,TRBD2,TGTGCCAGCAGCGACGGACCGGGACTAGCGGGGCATACGCAGTATTTT,CASSDGPGLAGHTQYF
NA,TRBV6-4,TRBJ1-1,NA,TGTGCCAGCAGTCAAGAACGGATGAACACTGAAGCTTTCTTT,CASSQERMNTEAFF
NA,TRBV10-3,TRBJ1-2,TRBD1,TGTGCCATCAGTGAACGCGAAGGACAGGGGGCAGGGGGCTACACCTTC,CAISEREGQGAGGYTF
NA,TRBV18,TRBJ1-3,NA,TGTGCCAGCTCACCTACTCCCCAGGGATCAGGAAACACCATATATTTT,CASSPTPQGSGNTIYF
NA,TRBV5-6,TRBJ2-3,NA,TGTGCCAGCAGCTTGGGGATTGGGGTAAGCACAGATACGCAGTATTTT,CASSLGIGVSTDTQYF
NA,TRBV5-1,TRBJ2-7,TRBD1,TGCGCCAGCAGCCCGGGAGGACAGGGGGCGAAAGAGCAGTACTTC,CASSPGGQGAKEQYF
NA,TRBV5-1,TRBJ2-3,NA,TGCGCCAGCACCAACAACGAGGCCGGCACAGATACGCAGTATTTT,CASTNNEAGTDTQYF
once,TRBV10-2,TRBJ1-1,NA,TGCGCCAGCAGGGGGGCGAGAGCTTTCTTT,CASRGARAFF
once,TRBV19,TRBJ2-7,TRBD1,TGTGCCAGTAGTATAAACCCGACAGGGAACGAGCAGTACTTC,CASSINPTGNEQYF
NA,TRBV7-9,TRBJ2-7,TRBD1,TGTGCCCGAAGGGGGCTTCTCTCCTACGAGCAGTACTTC,CARRGLLSYEQYF
NA,TRBV12-3/TRBV12-4,TRBJ1-1,NA,TGTGCCAGCAGGCTCCCCGGAACCGGTGAAGCTTTCTTT,CASRLPGTGEAFF
NA,TRBV5-6,TRBJ2-7,NA,TGTGCCAGCAGCTTGGGAGGGGCTGCCCTCTACGAGCAGTACTTC,CASSLGGAALYEQYF
once,TRBV21-1,TRBJ1-2,NA,TGTGCCAGCCCGGGACAGGGCGATGGCTACACCTTC,CASPGQGDGYTF
NA,TRBV5-1,TRBJ1-6,NA,TGCGCCAGCAGCTTGGAGGGGACGGTGGCCTGGGACTCACCCCTCCACTTT,CASSLEGTVAWDSPLHF
NA,TRBV28,TRBJ2-7,NA,TGTGCCAGCAGTGCCCCGGGAGAGGCCACCTACGAGCAGTACTTC,CASSAPGEATYEQYF